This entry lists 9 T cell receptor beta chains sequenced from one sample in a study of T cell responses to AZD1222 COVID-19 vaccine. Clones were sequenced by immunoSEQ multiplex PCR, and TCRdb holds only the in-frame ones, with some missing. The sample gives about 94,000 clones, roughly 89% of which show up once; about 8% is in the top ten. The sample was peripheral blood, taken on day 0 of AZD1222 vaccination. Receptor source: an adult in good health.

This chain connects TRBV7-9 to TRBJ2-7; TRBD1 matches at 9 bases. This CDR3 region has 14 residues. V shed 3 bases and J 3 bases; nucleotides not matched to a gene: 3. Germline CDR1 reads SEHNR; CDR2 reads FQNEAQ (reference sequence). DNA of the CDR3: TGTGCCAGCAGCTTTACGGGACAGGGCTACGAGCAGTACTTC. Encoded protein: CASSFTGQGYEQYF.

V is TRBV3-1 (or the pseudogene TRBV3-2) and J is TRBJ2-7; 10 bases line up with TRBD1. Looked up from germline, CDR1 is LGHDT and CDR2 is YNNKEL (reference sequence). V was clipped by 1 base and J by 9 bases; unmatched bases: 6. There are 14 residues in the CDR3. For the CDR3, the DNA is TGTGCCAGCAGCCAAGGGGGGGACAGGGGTCCGCAGTACTTC. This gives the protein CASSQGGDRGPQYF.

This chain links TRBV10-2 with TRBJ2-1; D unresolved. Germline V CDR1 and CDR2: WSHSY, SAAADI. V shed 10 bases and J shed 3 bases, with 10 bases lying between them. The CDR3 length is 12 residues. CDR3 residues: CATLSVYNEQFF. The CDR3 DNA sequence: TGCGCCACCCTAAGCGTCTACAATGAGCAGTTCTTC.

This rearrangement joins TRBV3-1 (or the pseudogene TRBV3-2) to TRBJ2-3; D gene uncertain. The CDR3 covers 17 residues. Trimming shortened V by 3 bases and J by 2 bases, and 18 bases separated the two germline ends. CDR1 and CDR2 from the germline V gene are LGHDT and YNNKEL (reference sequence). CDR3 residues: CASSQLEFPTFTDTQYF. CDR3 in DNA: TGTGCCAGCAGCCAGCTCGAGTTCCCGACGTTCACAGATACGCAGTATTTT.

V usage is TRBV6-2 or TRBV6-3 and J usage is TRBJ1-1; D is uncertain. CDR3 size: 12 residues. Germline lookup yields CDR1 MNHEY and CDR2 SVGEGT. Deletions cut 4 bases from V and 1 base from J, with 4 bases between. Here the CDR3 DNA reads TGTGCCAGCAGTTTGGAGAACACTGAAGCTTTCTTT. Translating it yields CASSLENTEAFF.

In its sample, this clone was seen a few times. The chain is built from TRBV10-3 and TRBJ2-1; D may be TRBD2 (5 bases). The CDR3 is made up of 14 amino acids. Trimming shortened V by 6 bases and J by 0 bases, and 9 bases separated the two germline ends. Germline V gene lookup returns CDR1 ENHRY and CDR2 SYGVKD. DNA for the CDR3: TGTGCCATCAGCGAGGGTGGCTCCTACAATGAGCAGTTCTTC. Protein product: CAISEGGSYNEQFF.

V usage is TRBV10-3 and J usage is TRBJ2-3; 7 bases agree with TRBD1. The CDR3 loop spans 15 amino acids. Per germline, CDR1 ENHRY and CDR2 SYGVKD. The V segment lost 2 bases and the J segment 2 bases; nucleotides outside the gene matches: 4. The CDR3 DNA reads TGTGCCATCAGTGAGCTGGGGACAGACACAGATACGCAGTATTTT. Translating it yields CAISELGTDTDTQYF.

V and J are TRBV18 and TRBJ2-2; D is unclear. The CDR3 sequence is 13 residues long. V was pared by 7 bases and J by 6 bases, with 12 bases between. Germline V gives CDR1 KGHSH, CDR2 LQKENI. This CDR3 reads CASFLTVAGELFF. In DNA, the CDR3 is TGTGCCAGCTTTCTGACGGTAGCCGGGGAGCTGTTTTTT.

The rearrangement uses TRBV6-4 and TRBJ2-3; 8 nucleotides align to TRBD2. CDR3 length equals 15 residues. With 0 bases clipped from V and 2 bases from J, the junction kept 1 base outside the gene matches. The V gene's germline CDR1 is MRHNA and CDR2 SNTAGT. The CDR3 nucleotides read TGTGCCAGCAGTGACTCTAGCGGGGCCACAGATACGCAGTATTTT. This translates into CASSDSSGATDTQYF.